The following is a T cell receptor (beta chain) sequence with its context. Its antigen is as yet unknown. CDR1 and CDR2 from the germline V gene are SGHTA and FQGTGA. The V end lost 4 bases, the J end lost 6 bases, and 15 bases lay between the germline ends. The CDR3 runs 14 residues. This record comes from a study of shared clonotypes between healthy human individuals. Study-level points and caveats: Deeper or shallower sequencing was expected to change how clonotypes are shared among donors. Shared clonotypes across all four donors exceeded non-shared ones in generation probability.

Researchers ran the assay at a deep level. Profiling relied on immunoSEQ multiplex PCR, and the TCRdb table lists in-frame clones only, not all of them. Of about 730,000 clones detected, around 70% appear once; the ten largest clones hold approximately 1.7%. Sequencing used memory CD4+ T cells sorted from blood. Noted subset: CD45RA-negative fraction. The receptor was derived from a woman aged 25-40 years in good health. The rearrangement links TRBV7-3 to TRBJ1-2; tentatively, D is TRBD1 (6 bases). The CDR3 reads CASSSRTAQHGYTF. The CDR3 nucleotides read TGTGCCAGCAGCTCCCGGACAGCGCAGCATGGCTACACCTTC.